Listed below are T cell receptor beta chains from one sample, sequenced in a study of T cell responses to AZD1222 COVID-19 vaccine. Sequencing used immunoSEQ multiplex PCR; TCRdb keeps in-frame clones, though not all of them. The sample comprises about 180,000 clones, about 90% of which are singletons, and under 14% rests with the top ten. This specimen was peripheral blood, taken 28 days after the second AZD1222 dose. The origin of the receptors is an adult who received the AZD1222 COVID-19 vaccine. CDR3s include the opening cysteine and the closing phenylalanine or tryptophan. Fields, in order: V gene, D gene, J gene, clone size, CDR3 DNA, CDR3 protein. D genes are given only for firm matches. The size of a clone is reported for some rows only, either as once, few or many, or as a class for expanded clones.

V gene: TRBV6-2/TRBV6-3; D gene: NA; J gene: TRBJ1-1; clone size: once; CDR3 DNA: TGTGCCAGCAGTTACGGGGAACAGGGAAGAGCTTTCTTT; CDR3 protein: CASSYGEQGRAFF
V gene: TRBV5-1; D gene: TRBD1; J gene: TRBJ2-7; clone size: NA; CDR3 DNA: TGCGCCAGCAGTCCAGGCTCGGGACAGCCATACGAGCAGTACTTC; CDR3 protein: CASSPGSGQPYEQYF
V gene: TRBV29-1; D gene: TRBD2; J gene: TRBJ2-3; clone size: NA; CDR3 DNA: TGCAGCGTTCGGACTAGCGGGGACACAGATACGCAGTATTTT; CDR3 protein: CSVRTSGDTDTQYF
V gene: TRBV5-5; D gene: TRBD2; J gene: TRBJ2-2; clone size: NA; CDR3 DNA: TGTGCCAGCAGCCCCCGGACTAGCGGGGGAGCTAACACCGGGGAGCTGTTTTTT; CDR3 protein: CASSPRTSGGANTGELFF
V gene: TRBV6-5; D gene: NA; J gene: TRBJ1-2; clone size: NA; CDR3 DNA: TGTGCCAGCAGTTACAGGTCACAGGGTCTCGACTATGGCTACACCTTC; CDR3 protein: CASSYRSQGLDYGYTF
V gene: TRBV6-5; D gene: TRBD1; J gene: TRBJ2-5; clone size: NA; CDR3 DNA: TGTGCCAGCAGAAAGGGACAGGGGGAGACCCAGTACTTC; CDR3 protein: CASRKGQGETQYF
V gene: TRBV19; D gene: NA; J gene: TRBJ2-6; clone size: NA; CDR3 DNA: TGTGCCGTACATTCTGGGGCCAACGTCCTGACTTTC; CDR3 protein: CAVHSGANVLTF
V gene: TRBV4-1; D gene: NA; J gene: TRBJ1-2; clone size: NA; CDR3 DNA: TGCGCCAGCAGCCAATCGGGCGGGGTTAACTATGGCTACACCTTC; CDR3 protein: CASSQSGGVNYGYTF
V gene: TRBV29-1; D gene: TRBD1; J gene: TRBJ2-5; clone size: once; CDR3 DNA: TGCAGCGCTACTGGGACAGAAGAGACCCAGTACTTC; CDR3 protein: CSATGTEETQYF
V gene: TRBV29-1; D gene: NA; J gene: TRBJ1-1; clone size: NA; CDR3 DNA: TGCAGCGTAAAGGACAGTCCCACTGAAGCTTTCTTT; CDR3 protein: CSVKDSPTEAFF
V gene: TRBV6-5; D gene: TRBD1; J gene: TRBJ2-2; clone size: NA; CDR3 DNA: TGTGCCAGCAGTTACGGGACAGAAAACACCGGGGAGCTGTTTTTT; CDR3 protein: CASSYGTENTGELFF
V gene: TRBV11-3; D gene: NA; J gene: TRBJ1-1; clone size: once; CDR3 DNA: TGTGCCAGCAGCTCCGGGATCAACACTGAAGCTTTCTTT; CDR3 protein: CASSSGINTEAFF
V gene: TRBV12-3/TRBV12-4; D gene: NA; J gene: TRBJ1-5; clone size: NA; CDR3 DNA: TGTGCCAGCAGTTTCGGGGCCCAACAGCCCCAGCATTTT; CDR3 protein: CASSFGAQQPQHF
V gene: TRBV15; D gene: TRBD2; J gene: TRBJ2-3; clone size: NA; CDR3 DNA: TGTGCCACCAGCAGAGAGGGGGTAGCGGGGCGCACAGATACGCAGTATTTT; CDR3 protein: CATSREGVAGRTDTQYF
V gene: TRBV7-3; D gene: NA; J gene: TRBJ2-6; clone size: NA; CDR3 DNA: TGTGCCAGCAGCTTAGGGGCCGGGGCCAACGTCCTGACTTTC; CDR3 protein: CASSLGAGANVLTF
V gene: TRBV21-1; D gene: NA; J gene: TRBJ1-1; clone size: NA; CDR3 DNA: TGTGCCAGCAGCATAACAGGGATGGGGATGAACACTGAAGCTTTCTTT; CDR3 protein: CASSITGMGMNTEAFF
V gene: TRBV5-8; D gene: TRBD2; J gene: TRBJ2-1; clone size: NA; CDR3 DNA: TGTGCCAGCACCATAGCGGGGGGCGCCAACAATGAGCAGTTCTTC; CDR3 protein: CASTIAGGANNEQFF
V gene: TRBV7-2; D gene: TRBD2; J gene: TRBJ2-7; clone size: once; CDR3 DNA: TGTGCCAGCACCCAGACGGGACTATCCTACGAGCAGTACTTC; CDR3 protein: CASTQTGLSYEQYF
V gene: TRBV7-9; D gene: NA; J gene: TRBJ2-7; clone size: NA; CDR3 DNA: TGTGCCAGCAGCTTAAGCAGATCCTACGAGCAGTACTTC; CDR3 protein: CASSLSRSYEQYF
V gene: TRBV9; D gene: TRBD1; J gene: TRBJ1-2; clone size: NA; CDR3 DNA: TGTGCCAGCAGCGCCCAGGGGGGGTTTAGCTATGGCTACACCTTC; CDR3 protein: CASSAQGGFSYGYTF
V gene: TRBV28; D gene: NA; J gene: TRBJ1-4; clone size: few; CDR3 DNA: TGTGCCAGCCGAGCAGGCGGGGAAAAACTGTTTTTT; CDR3 protein: CASRAGGEKLFF
V gene: TRBV29-1; D gene: TRBD2; J gene: TRBJ2-3; clone size: NA; CDR3 DNA: TGCAGCGTTGGAGGGACTAGTGAGTCAGATACGCAGTATTTT; CDR3 protein: CSVGGTSESDTQYF
V gene: TRBV14; D gene: NA; J gene: TRBJ1-2; clone size: NA; CDR3 DNA: TGTGCCAGCAGCCAATGGACAGCTTATGGCTACACCTTC; CDR3 protein: CASSQWTAYGYTF
V gene: TRBV6-4; D gene: NA; J gene: TRBJ1-2; clone size: NA; CDR3 DNA: TGTGCCAGCAGTCCAGGGGAACGGCGGTATGGCTACACCTTC; CDR3 protein: CASSPGERRYGYTF
V gene: TRBV5-1; D gene: TRBD1; J gene: TRBJ1-2; clone size: NA; CDR3 DNA: TGCGCCAGCAGCTTGGACCCGGACAGGGGATATGGCTACACCTTC; CDR3 protein: CASSLDPDRGYGYTF
V gene: TRBV7-3; D gene: NA; J gene: TRBJ2-1; clone size: NA; CDR3 DNA: TGTGCCAGCAGCGACTCCCTAGCGCTTGAGCAGTTCTTC; CDR3 protein: CASSDSLALEQFF
V gene: TRBV5-1; D gene: NA; J gene: TRBJ2-7; clone size: NA; CDR3 DNA: TGCGCCAGCAGCTTAGGTCAGGGGCGGGAGCAGTACTTC; CDR3 protein: CASSLGQGREQYF
V gene: TRBV19; D gene: TRBD1; J gene: TRBJ1-3; clone size: NA; CDR3 DNA: TGTGCCAGTAGTCAAAATACAGGGGGCTCTGGAAACACCATATATTTT; CDR3 protein: CASSQNTGGSGNTIYF
V gene: TRBV4-3; D gene: NA; J gene: TRBJ1-1; clone size: NA; CDR3 DNA: TGCGCCAGCAGCTACAGCAGGGTCAACACTGAAGCTTTCTTT; CDR3 protein: CASSYSRVNTEAFF
V gene: TRBV18; D gene: TRBD2; J gene: TRBJ2-3; clone size: NA; CDR3 DNA: TGTGCCAGCTCACCACCTAGCGGGAGGCAGGCAGATACGCAGTATTTT; CDR3 protein: CASSPPSGRQADTQYF
V gene: TRBV4-3; D gene: NA; J gene: TRBJ1-2; clone size: NA; CDR3 DNA: TGCGCCAGCAGCCAAGGGGGTACAGGGTCCTATGGCTACACCTTC; CDR3 protein: CASSQGGTGSYGYTF
V gene: TRBV5-1; D gene: TRBD1; J gene: TRBJ2-2; clone size: NA; CDR3 DNA: TGCGCCAGCAGCTGGAATGGACAGGGGCGGGCCGGGGAGCTGTTTTTT; CDR3 protein: CASSWNGQGRAGELFF
V gene: TRBV15; D gene: TRBD1; J gene: TRBJ2-1; clone size: NA; CDR3 DNA: TGTGCCACCAGCAGAGATCTTGGGACAGGGATTCGGCAGTTCTTC; CDR3 protein: CATSRDLGTGIRQFF
V gene: TRBV11-2; D gene: NA; J gene: TRBJ1-5; clone size: NA; CDR3 DNA: TGTGCCAGCAGCTTAGGGGTCGGGGAGGGGGACAATCAGCCCCAGCATTTT; CDR3 protein: CASSLGVGEGDNQPQHF
V gene: TRBV5-5; D gene: NA; J gene: TRBJ1-2; clone size: NA; CDR3 DNA: TGTGCCAGCAGCCCTATGGGGGAAGGGACTGTCTACACCTTC; CDR3 protein: CASSPMGEGTVYTF